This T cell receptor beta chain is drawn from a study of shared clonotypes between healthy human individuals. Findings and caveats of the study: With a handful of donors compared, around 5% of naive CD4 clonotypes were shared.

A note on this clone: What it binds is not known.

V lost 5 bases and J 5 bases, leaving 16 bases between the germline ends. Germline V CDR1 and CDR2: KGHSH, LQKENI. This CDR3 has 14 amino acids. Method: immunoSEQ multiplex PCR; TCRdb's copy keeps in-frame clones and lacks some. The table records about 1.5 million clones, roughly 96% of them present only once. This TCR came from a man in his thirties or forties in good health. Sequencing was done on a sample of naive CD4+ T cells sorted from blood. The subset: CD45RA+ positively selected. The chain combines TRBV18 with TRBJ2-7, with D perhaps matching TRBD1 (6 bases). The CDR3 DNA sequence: TGTGCCAGCTCAAAACAGGGAATCAACGACGAGCAGTACTTC. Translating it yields CASSKQGINDEQYF.